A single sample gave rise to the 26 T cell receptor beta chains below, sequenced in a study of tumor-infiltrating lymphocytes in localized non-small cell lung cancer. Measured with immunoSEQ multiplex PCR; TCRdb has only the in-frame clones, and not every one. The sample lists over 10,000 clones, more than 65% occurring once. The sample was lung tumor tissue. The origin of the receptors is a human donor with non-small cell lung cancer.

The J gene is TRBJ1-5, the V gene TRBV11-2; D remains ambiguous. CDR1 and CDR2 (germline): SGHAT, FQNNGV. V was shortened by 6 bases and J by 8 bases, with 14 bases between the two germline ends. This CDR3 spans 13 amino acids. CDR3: CASSRDLKEPQHF. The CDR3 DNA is TGTGCCAGCAGTCGTGACTTGAAGGAGCCCCAGCATTTT.

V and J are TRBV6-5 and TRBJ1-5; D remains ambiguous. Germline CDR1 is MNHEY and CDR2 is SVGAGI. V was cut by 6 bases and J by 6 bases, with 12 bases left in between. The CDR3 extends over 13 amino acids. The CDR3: CASSPGFSQPQHF. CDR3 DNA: TGTGCCAGCAGCCCGGGCTTCTCTCAGCCCCAGCATTTT.

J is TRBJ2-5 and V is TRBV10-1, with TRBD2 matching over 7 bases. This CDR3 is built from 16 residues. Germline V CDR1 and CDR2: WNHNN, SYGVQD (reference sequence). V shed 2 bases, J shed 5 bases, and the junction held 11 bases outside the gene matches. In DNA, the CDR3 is TGCGCCAGCAGTGAGGAGTATACGGGAGGTGGGGAGACCCAGTACTTC. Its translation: CASSEEYTGGGETQYF.

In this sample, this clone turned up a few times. The CDR3 nucleotides read TGTGCCTGGAGTAAACAGGGGACTGAAGCTTTCTTT. It yields the protein CAWSKQGTEAFF. This rearrangement joins TRBV30 to TRBJ1-1; 7 bases are a match to TRBD1. The CDR3 totals 12 residues. The germline V gene has CDR1 GTSNPN and CDR2 SVGIG (reference sequence). V lost 2 bases and J lost 5; bases outside the gene matches: 2.

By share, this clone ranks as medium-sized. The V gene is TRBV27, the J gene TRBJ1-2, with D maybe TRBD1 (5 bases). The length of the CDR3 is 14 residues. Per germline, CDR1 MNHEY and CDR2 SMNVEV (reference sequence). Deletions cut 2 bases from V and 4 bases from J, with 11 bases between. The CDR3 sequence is CASSLGRGGYGYTF. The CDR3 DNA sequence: TGTGCCAGCAGTTTAGGGAGGGGAGGCTATGGCTACACCTTC.

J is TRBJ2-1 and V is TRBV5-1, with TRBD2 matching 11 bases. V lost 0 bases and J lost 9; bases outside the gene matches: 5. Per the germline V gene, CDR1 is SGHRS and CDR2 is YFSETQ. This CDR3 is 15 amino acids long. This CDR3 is CASSLVLAGASEQFF. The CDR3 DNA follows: TGCGCCAGCAGCTTGGTACTAGCGGGAGCCAGTGAGCAGTTCTTC.

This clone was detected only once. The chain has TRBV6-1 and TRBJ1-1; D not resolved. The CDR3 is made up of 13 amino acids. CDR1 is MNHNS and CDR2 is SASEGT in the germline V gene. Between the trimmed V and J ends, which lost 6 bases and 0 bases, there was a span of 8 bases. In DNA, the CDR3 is TGTGCCAGCAGATACCGCCTGAACACTGAAGCTTTCTTT. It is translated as CASRYRLNTEAFF.

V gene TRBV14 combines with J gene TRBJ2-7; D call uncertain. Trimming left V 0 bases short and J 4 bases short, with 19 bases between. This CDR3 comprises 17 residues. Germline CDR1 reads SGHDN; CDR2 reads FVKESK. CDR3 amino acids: CASSQDTGSALLYEQYF. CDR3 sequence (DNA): TGTGCCAGCAGCCAAGATACCGGCAGCGCCCTTCTATACGAGCAGTACTTC.

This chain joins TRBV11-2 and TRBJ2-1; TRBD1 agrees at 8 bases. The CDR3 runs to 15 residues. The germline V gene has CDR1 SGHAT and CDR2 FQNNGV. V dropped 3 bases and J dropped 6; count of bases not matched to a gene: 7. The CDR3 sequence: CASSFSQGAPNEQFF. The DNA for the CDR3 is TGTGCCAGCAGCTTCAGTCAGGGGGCGCCCAATGAGCAGTTCTTC.

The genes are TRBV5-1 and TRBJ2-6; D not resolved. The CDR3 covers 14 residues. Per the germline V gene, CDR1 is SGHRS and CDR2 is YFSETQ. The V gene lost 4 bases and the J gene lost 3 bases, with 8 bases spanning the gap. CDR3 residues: CASSLVFGANVLTF. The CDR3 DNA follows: TGCGCCAGCAGCCTGGTTTTTGGGGCCAACGTCCTGACTTTC.

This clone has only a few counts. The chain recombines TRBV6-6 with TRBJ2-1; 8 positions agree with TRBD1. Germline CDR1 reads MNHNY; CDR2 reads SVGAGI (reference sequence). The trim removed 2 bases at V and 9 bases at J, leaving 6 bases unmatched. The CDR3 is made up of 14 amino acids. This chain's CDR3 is CASSYGQGLSEQFF. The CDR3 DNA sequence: TGTGCCAGCAGTTACGGACAGGGTTTGAGTGAGCAGTTCTTC.

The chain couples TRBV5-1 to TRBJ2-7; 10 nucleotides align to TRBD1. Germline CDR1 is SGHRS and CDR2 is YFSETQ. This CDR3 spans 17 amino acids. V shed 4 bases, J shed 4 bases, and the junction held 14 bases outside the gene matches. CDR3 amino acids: CASSVGLGTGEDYEQYF. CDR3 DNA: TGCGCCAGCAGCGTGGGGCTCGGGACAGGGGAGGATTACGAGCAGTACTTC. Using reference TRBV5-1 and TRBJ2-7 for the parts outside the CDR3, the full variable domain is KAGVTQTPRYLIKTRGQQVTLSCSPISGHRSVSWYQQTPGQGLQFLFEYFSETQRNKGNFPGRFSGRQFSNSRSEMNVSTLELGDSALYLCASSVGLGTGEDYEQYFGPGTRLTVT.

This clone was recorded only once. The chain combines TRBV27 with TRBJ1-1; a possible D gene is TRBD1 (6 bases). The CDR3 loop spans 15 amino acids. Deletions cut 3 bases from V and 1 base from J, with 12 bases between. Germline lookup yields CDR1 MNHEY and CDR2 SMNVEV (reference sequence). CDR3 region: CASSFLAGANTEAFF. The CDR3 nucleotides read TGTGCCAGCAGTTTTCTCGCAGGGGCGAACACTGAAGCTTTCTTT.

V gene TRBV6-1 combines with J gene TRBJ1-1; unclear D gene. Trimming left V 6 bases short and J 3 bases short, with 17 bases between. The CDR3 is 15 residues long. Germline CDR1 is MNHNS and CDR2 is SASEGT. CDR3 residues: CASSALGSGYTEAFF. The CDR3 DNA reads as TGTGCCAGCAGCGCCTTGGGTTCTGGATACACTGAAGCTTTCTTT.

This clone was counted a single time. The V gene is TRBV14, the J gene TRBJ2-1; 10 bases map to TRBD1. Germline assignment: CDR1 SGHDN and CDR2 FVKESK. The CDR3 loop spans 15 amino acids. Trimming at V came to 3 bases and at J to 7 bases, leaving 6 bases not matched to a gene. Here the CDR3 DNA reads TGTGCCAGCAGCCACCTGGGACAGGGGTATAATGAGCAGTTCTTC. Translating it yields CASSHLGQGYNEQFF.

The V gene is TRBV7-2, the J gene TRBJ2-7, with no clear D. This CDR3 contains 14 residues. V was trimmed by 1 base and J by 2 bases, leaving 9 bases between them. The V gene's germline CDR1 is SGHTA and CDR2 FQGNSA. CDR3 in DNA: TGTGCCAGCAGCTTAGATCTGCGTACCTACGAGCAGTACTTC. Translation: CASSLDLRTYEQYF.

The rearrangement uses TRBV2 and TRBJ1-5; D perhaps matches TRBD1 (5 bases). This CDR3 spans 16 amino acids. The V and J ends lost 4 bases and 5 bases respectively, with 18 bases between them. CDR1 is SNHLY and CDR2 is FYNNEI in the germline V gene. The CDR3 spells CASSVGQPGWHQPQHF. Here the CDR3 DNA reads TGTGCCAGCAGTGTCGGACAACCCGGGTGGCATCAGCCCCAGCATTTT.

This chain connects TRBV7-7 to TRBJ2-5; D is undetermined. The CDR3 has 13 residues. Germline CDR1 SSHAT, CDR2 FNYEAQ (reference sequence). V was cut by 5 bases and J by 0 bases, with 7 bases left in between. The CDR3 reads CASSQDNQETQYF. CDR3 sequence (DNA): TGTGCCAGCAGCCAAGACAACCAAGAGACCCAGTACTTC.

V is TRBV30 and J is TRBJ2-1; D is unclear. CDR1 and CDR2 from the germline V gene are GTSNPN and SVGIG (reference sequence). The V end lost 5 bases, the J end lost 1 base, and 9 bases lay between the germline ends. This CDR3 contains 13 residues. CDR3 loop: CAWASGSYNEQFF. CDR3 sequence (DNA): TGTGCCTGGGCGTCGGGTTCCTACAATGAGCAGTTCTTC.

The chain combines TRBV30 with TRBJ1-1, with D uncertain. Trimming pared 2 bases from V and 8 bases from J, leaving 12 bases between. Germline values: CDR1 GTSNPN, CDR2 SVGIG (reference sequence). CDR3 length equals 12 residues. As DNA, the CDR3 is TGTGCCTGGAGTCAAACAAGTCCCGAAGCTTTCTTT. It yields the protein CAWSQTSPEAFF.

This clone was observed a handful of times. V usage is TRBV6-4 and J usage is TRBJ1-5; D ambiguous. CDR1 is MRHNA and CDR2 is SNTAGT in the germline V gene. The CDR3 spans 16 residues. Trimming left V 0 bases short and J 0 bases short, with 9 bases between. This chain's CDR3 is CASSDSTAYSNQPQHF. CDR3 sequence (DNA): TGTGCCAGCAGTGACTCAACAGCATATAGCAATCAGCCCCAGCATTTT.

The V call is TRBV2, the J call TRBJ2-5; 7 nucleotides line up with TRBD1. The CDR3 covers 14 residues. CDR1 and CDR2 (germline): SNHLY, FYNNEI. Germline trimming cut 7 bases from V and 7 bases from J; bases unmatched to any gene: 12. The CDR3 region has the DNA TGTGCCAGCATTGAGGGGACAGCAGCATGGACCCAGTACTTC. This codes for CASIEGTAAWTQYF.

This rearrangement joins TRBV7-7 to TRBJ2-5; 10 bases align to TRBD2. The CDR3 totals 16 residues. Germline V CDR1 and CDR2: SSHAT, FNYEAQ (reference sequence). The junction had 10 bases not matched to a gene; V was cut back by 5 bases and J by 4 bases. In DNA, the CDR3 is TGTGCCAGCAGCCCCGGTCTAGCGGGAGTTCGAGAGACCCAGTACTTC. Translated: CASSPGLAGVRETQYF.

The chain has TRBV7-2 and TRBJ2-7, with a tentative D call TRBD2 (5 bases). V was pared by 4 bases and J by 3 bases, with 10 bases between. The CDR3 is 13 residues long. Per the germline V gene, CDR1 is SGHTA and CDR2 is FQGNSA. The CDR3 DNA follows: TGTGCCAGCAGCTCCGGGGTTCTCTACGAGCAGTACTTC. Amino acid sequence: CASSSGVLYEQYF.

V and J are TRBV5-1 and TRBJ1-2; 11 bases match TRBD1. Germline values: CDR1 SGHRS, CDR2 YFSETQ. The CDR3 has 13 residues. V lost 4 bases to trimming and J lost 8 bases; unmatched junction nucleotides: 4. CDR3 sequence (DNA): TGCGCCAGCAGCCCGGGACAGGGGGAAGGCTACACCTTC. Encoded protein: CASSPGQGEGYTF. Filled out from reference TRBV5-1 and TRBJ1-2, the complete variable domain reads KAGVTQTPRYLIKTRGQQVTLSCSPISGHRSVSWYQQTPGQGLQFLFEYFSETQRNKGNFPGRFSGRQFSNSRSEMNVSTLELGDSALYLCASSPGQGEGYTFGSGTRLTVV.

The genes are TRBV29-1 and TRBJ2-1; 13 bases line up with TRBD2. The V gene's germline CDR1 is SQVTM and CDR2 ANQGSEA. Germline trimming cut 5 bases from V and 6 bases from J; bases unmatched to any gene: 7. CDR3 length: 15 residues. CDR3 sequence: CSVSGLAGVINEQFF. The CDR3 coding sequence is TGCAGCGTTTCTGGACTAGCGGGAGTCATCAATGAGCAGTTCTTC.